A single sample gave rise to the 5 T cell receptor beta chains below, sequenced in a study of T cell repertoires in aging, cancer and after chemotherapy. Multiplex touch-down PCR with TRB-A/B primers amplified rearranged V-D-J TRB sequences. TCRdb re-derived calls from the multiplex PCR reads in MiXCR, one entry per CDR3 protein. The sample has about 14,000 distinct CDR3 sequences; about 25% are singletons. Amplification of TCR beta used genomic DNA extracted from peripheral blood. The sample consisted of blood. The receptors derive from a human donor in good health.

The J gene is TRBJ1-2, the V gene TRBV19; TRBD1 is a possible D gene (6 bases). Germline V gene sequence: CDR1 LNHDA, CDR2 SQIVND (reference sequence). Trimming shortened V by 4 bases and J by 4 bases, and 19 bases separated the two germline ends. CDR3 length: 16 amino acids. DNA of the CDR3: TGTGCCAGTAGTACCCCGCAGCGGGGGGGCAGCTATGGCTACACCTTC. Encoded protein: CASSTPQRGGSYGYTF.

The chain combines TRBV15 with TRBJ2-7, with TRBD1 matching 10 bases. This CDR3 has 15 residues. J was trimmed by 2 bases and V by 1 base; bases with no gene match: 2. Germline values: CDR1 LNHNV, CDR2 YYDKDF (reference sequence). The CDR3 loop is CATSRAGTGAYEQYF. For the CDR3, the DNA is TGTGCCACCAGCAGAGCCGGGACAGGGGCCTACGAGCAGTACTTC.

The rearrangement joins TRBV6-5 to TRBJ2-1; D is unresolved. V lost 5 bases to trimming and J lost 5 bases, with 10 bases between them. Germline-derived CDR1 and CDR2 are MNHEY and SVGAGI. This CDR3 contains 13 residues. The CDR3 DNA follows: TGTGCCAGCAGTCGCTTGGGCCACAATGAGCAGTTCTTC. Amino acid sequence: CASSRLGHNEQFF.

Worth noting for this clonotype: One base away lies a much larger clone, so this may be a sequencing read error. The chain carries TRBV6-6 and TRBJ1-5; TRBD1 matches at 7 bases. The J segment lost 2 bases and the V segment lost 6 bases, leaving 4 bases of the junction unmatched. This CDR3 contains 14 residues. Germline V gene sequence: CDR1 MNHNY, CDR2 SVGAGI (reference sequence). This CDR3 is CASSIDRGNQPQHF. As DNA, the CDR3 is TGTGCCAGCAGCATTGACAGGGGCAATCAGCCCCAGCATTTT.

The V call is TRBV12-3 or TRBV12-4, the J call TRBJ2-3, with 7 bases aligning to TRBD1. After removal of 2 bases from V and 4 bases from J, the junction contained 3 bases not matched to a gene. This CDR3 has 14 amino acids. The CDR3 reads CASSLSGGADTQYF. In DNA form, the CDR3 reads TGTGCCAGCAGTTTATCAGGGGGAGCAGATACGCAGTATTTT.